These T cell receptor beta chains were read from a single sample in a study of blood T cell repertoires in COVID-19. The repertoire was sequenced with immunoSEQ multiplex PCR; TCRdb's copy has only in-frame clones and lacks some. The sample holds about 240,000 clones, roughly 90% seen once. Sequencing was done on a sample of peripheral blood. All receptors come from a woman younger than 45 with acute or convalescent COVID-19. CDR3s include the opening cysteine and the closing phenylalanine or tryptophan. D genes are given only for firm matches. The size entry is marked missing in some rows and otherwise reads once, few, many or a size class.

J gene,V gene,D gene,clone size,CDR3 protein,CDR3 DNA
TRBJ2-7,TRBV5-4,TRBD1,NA,CASSFGGTGGSEQYF,TGTGCCAGCAGTTTCGGTGGGACAGGCGGCTCCGAGCAGTACTTC
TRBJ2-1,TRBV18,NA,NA,CASSNESSYNEQFF,TGTGCCAGCTCCAACGAGAGCTCCTACAATGAGCAGTTCTTC
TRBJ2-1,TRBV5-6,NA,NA,CASSFQGHEQFF,TGTGCCAGCAGCTTTCAGGGTCATGAGCAGTTCTTC
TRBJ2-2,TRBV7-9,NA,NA,CASNQGLADNTGELFF,TGTGCCAGCAACCAGGGGCTAGCAGACAACACCGGGGAGCTGTTTTTT
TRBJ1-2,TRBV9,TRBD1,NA,CASSPTDRGYGYTF,TGTGCCAGCAGCCCAACAGACAGGGGCTATGGCTACACCTTC
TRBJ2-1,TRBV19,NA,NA,CASSIVTGVWDEQFF,TGTGCCAGTAGTATAGTGACGGGAGTTTGGGATGAGCAGTTCTTC
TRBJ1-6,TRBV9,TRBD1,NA,CASSVDPPGQGNSPLHF,TGTGCCAGCAGCGTAGATCCGCCGGGACAGGGTAATTCACCCCTCCACTTT
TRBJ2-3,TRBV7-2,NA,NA,CASSLMGQITDTQYF,TGTGCCAGCAGCTTAATGGGACAAATCACAGATACGCAGTATTTT
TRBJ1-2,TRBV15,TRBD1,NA,CATSRDLSGQGPGGAGYTF,TGTGCCACCAGCAGAGATCTTTCAGGACAGGGACCCGGAGGGGCGGGCTACACCTTC
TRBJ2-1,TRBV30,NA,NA,CAWRDTGNNEQFF,TGTGCCTGGAGGGACACAGGGAACAATGAGCAGTTCTTC
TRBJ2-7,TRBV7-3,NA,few,CASTPGAAQGF,TGTGCCAGCACCCCAGGGGCCGCTCAGGGCTTC
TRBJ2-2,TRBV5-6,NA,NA,CASSLDAGGELFF,TGTGCCAGCAGCTTGGATGCCGGCGGGGAGCTGTTTTTT
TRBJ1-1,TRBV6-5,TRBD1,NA,CASSRQGTEAFF,TGTGCCAGCAGTCGACAGGGCACTGAAGCTTTCTTT
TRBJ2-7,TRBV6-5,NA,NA,CASSRSVLEDEQYF,TGTGCCAGCAGCCGTAGCGTCCTTGAAGACGAGCAGTACTTC
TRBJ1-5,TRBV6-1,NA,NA,CASSEAMAVSNQPQHF,TGTGCCAGCAGTGAAGCGATGGCAGTGAGCAATCAGCCCCAGCATTTT
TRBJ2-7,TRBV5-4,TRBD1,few,CASSPERDRVYEQYF,TGTGCCAGCAGCCCAGAAAGGGACAGGGTCTACGAGCAGTACTTC
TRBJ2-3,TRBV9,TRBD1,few,CASSVDRTGGADTQYF,TGTGCCAGCAGCGTAGATAGGACAGGGGGCGCAGATACGCAGTATTTT
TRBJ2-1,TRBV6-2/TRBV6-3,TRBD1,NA,CASSDMGQGDGNEQFF,TGTGCCAGCAGCGATATGGGACAGGGTGATGGAAATGAGCAGTTCTTC
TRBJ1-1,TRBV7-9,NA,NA,CASSSLGRGYTEAFF,TGTGCCAGCAGCTCGCTCGGGCGGGGGTACACTGAAGCTTTCTTT
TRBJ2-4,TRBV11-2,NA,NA,CASSLDSRWLAKNIQYF,TGTGCCAGCAGCTTAGATTCGAGGTGGCTAGCCAAAAACATTCAGTACTTC
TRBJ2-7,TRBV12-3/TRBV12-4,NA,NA,CASSDRSYEQYF,TGTGCCAGCAGCGACAGGTCCTACGAGCAGTACTTC
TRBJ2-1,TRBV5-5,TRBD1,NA,CASSPWTGEYNEQFF,TGTGCCAGCAGCCCCTGGACAGGGGAGTACAATGAGCAGTTCTTC
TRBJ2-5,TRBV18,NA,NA,CASSTTGGGETQYF,TGTGCCAGCTCTACCACGGGGGGCGGTGAGACCCAGTACTTC
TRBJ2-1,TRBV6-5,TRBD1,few,CASSSGTGDSNEQFF,TGTGCCAGCAGTTCCGGGACAGGGGACTCCAATGAGCAGTTCTTC
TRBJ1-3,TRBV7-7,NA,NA,CASSLASGFGNTIYF,TGTGCTAGCAGCTTAGCTTCAGGGTTTGGAAACACCATATATTTT
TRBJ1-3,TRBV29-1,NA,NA,CSVAGDAGNTIYF,TGCAGCGTTGCAGGGGATGCTGGAAACACCATATATTTT
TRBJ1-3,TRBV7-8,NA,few,CASSFADRGVSGNTIYF,TGTGCCAGCAGCTTTGCTGACCGGGGAGTCTCTGGAAACACCATATATTTT
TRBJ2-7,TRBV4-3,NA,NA,CASSQEGAKDAEQYF,TGCGCCAGCAGCCAAGAGGGGGCTAAAGACGCCGAGCAGTACTTC